This T cell receptor beta chain was sequenced during a study of T cell responses to AZD1222 COVID-19 vaccine. In regard to this clone: Its matching antigen is unknown.

Germline CDR1 is SGHVS and CDR2 is FQNEAQ. This CDR3 is 16 amino acids long. V shed 4 bases and J 4 bases; nucleotides not matched to a gene: 9. Study results and limitations: Vaccine-associated CD4 TCRs spanned spike, dominant at 160-218 and 743-854. Spike-specific TCR breadth and depth both grew after two AZD1222 doses.

The protocol was immunoSEQ multiplex PCR, while the TCRdb copy is restricted to in-frame clones and leaves out a portion. The sample lists about 150,000 clones; around 90% were seen once. This chain uses TRBV7-8 with TRBJ1-4; TRBD1 aligns across 7 bases. The sequencing here drew on peripheral blood, taken on day 0 of AZD1222 vaccination. This receptor was obtained from an adult in good health. CDR3 region: CASSWRQGTDNEKLFF. The CDR3, as DNA: TGTGCCAGCAGCTGGAGACAGGGTACGGATAATGAAAAACTGTTTTTT.